This entry lists 25 T cell receptor beta chains sequenced from one sample in a study of graft-versus-host responses after intestinal transplantation. Clones were read by immunoSEQ multiplex PCR, and TCRdb kept only the in-frame ones, dropping some. The sample has about 25,000 clones, 90% to 95% seen once. The source was PBMCs, collected approximately 32 days after intestinal transplant. Every receptor here comes from a human patient who received an intestinal transplant, so some T cells may come from the graft donor.

J is TRBJ1-1 and V is TRBV19; no firm D call. The CDR3 spans 12 residues. Trimming left V 3 bases short and J 1 base short, with 3 bases between. Germline V lookup: CDR1 LNHDA, CDR2 SQIVND (reference sequence). CDR3 sequence reads: CASSIQNTEAFF. Written as DNA, the CDR3 is TGTGCCAGTAGTATCCAGAACACTGAAGCTTTCTTT.

This clone was recorded a few times. The gene calls are TRBV4-1 and TRBJ1-4; 7 nucleotides line up with TRBD1. The CDR3 has 15 residues. Germline V gene data show CDR1 as MGHRA and CDR2 as YSYEKL. V gave up 2 bases and J gave up 8 bases; unmatched junction bases: 8. In DNA form, the CDR3 reads TGCGCCAGCAGCCAAAGGTGGGACAGCGGGGAAAAACTGTTTTTT. Translated: CASSQRWDSGEKLFF.

The rearrangement links TRBV6-4 to TRBJ2-6; TRBD2 is a possible D gene (6 bases). In germline, CDR1 is MRHNA, CDR2 SNTAGT. The CDR3 totals 16 residues. With 8 bases removed from V and 0 bases from J, the gap between germline ends came to 14 bases. Here the CDR3 reads CASSREGGSGANVLTF. The CDR3 DNA sequence: TGTGCCAGCTCCCGAGAGGGAGGCTCTGGGGCCAACGTCCTGACTTTC.

The CDR3, as DNA: TGTGCCAGCAGCTTAGTAGACAGCTACGAGCAGTACTTC. This encodes CASSLVDSYEQYF. The genes are TRBV7-2 and TRBJ2-7, with TRBD1 as a possible D gene (5 bases). Deletions cut 1 base from V and 3 bases from J, with 7 bases between. In germline, CDR1 is SGHTA, CDR2 FQGNSA. This CDR3 contains 13 residues.

The CDR3: CASSPRDSPKRTEAFF. Here the CDR3 DNA reads TGTGCCAGCAGCCCCCGGGACTCTCCCAAGAGGACTGAAGCTTTCTTT. This rearrangement joins TRBV11-2 to TRBJ1-1, with D perhaps matching TRBD1 (5 bases). Germline values: CDR1 SGHAT, CDR2 FQNNGV. Deletions cut 5 bases from V and 5 bases from J, with 21 bases between. The CDR3 length is 16 residues. The full variable domain, its missing parts supplied by reference TRBV11-2 and TRBJ1-1, is EAGVAQSPRYKIIEKRQSVAFWCNPISGHATLYWYQQILGQGPKLLIQFQNNGVVDDSQLPKDRFSAERLKGVDSTLKIQPAKLEDSAVYLCASSPRDSPKRTEAFFGQGTRLTVV.

This chain connects TRBV19 to TRBJ1-2; 7 bases align to TRBD1. CDR3 size: 12 residues. V lost 5 bases, J lost 7 bases, and 4 bases stayed unmatched. CDR1 LNHDA and CDR2 SQIVND come from the germline V gene (reference sequence). In nucleotides, the CDR3 is TGTGCCAGTAGTCAGGGGGGATTTGGCTACACCTTC. Its protein is CASSQGGFGYTF.

The CDR3 sequence: CASSYSSRGNTEAFF. CDR3 coding DNA: TGTGCCAGCAGTTACTCGAGCAGGGGGAACACTGAAGCTTTCTTT. The chain is built from TRBV6-5 and TRBJ1-1, with D possibly being TRBD1 (6 bases). Looked up from germline, CDR1 is MNHEY and CDR2 is SVGAGI. This CDR3 spans 15 amino acids. The V end lost 0 bases, the J end lost 1 base, and 9 bases lay between the germline ends.

Here the CDR3 DNA reads TGTGCCAGCAACTCCATGGGGGGTAATCAGCCCCAGCATTTT. It is translated as CASNSMGGNQPQHF. The chain links TRBV28 to TRBJ1-5, with TRBD1 as a possible D gene (5 bases). This CDR3 region has 14 residues. From germline, CDR1 is MDHEN and CDR2 SYDVKM. V was trimmed by 7 bases and J by 4 bases, leaving 14 bases between them.

This clone was found once. The V call is TRBV28, the J call TRBJ2-1, with 7 bases identical to TRBD1. Germline V gene lookup returns CDR1 MDHEN and CDR2 SYDVKM. V shed 5 bases, J shed 6 bases, and the junction held 10 bases outside the gene matches. The CDR3 runs 15 residues. The CDR3 region has the DNA TGTGCCAGCAGTCGCCTAGGACAGGCCCGCAATGAGCAGTTCTTC. Its protein product is CASSRLGQARNEQFF. Complete variable domain (other parts from reference TRBV28 and TRBJ2-1): DVKVTQSSRYLVKRTGEKVFLECVQDMDHENMFWYRQDPGLGLRLIYFSYDVKMKEKGDIPEGYSVSREKKERFSLILESASTNQTSMYLCASSRLGQARNEQFFGPGTRLTVL.

This sequence joins TRBV30 and TRBJ1-3; D uncertain. Trimming removed 3 bases from V and 4 bases from J, with 4 bases in between. This CDR3 is built from 11 residues. Germline V gene data show CDR1 as GTSNPN and CDR2 as SVGIG (reference sequence). The CDR3 DNA reads as TGTGCCTGGAGACAGGGAAACACCATATATTTT. As protein: CAWRQGNTIYF.

The chain employs TRBV7-9 and TRBJ2-2, with 13 bases fitting TRBD2. The V gene's germline CDR1 is SEHNR and CDR2 FQNEAQ (reference sequence). After removal of 8 bases from V and 2 bases from J, the junction contained 2 bases not matched to a gene. The CDR3 is 15 amino acids. The CDR3 reads CASRGLAGNTGELFF. DNA for the CDR3: TGTGCCAGCCGGGGACTAGCGGGAAACACCGGGGAGCTGTTTTTT. Supplemented by reference TRBV7-9 and TRBJ2-2, the full variable domain reads DTGVSQNPRHKITKRGQNVTFRCDPISEHNRLYWYRQTLGQGPEFLTYFQNEAQLEKSRLLSDRFSAERPKGSFSTLEIQRTEQGDSAMYLCASRGLAGNTGELFFGEGSRLTVL.

The rearrangement uses TRBV28 and TRBJ1-5; D perhaps matches TRBD1 (6 bases). V lost 5 bases and J lost 1, with 15 bases in between. The CDR3 loop spans 16 amino acids. The germline V gene encodes CDR1 MDHEN and CDR2 SYDVKM. The CDR3 DNA reads TGTGCCAGCAGTCTCACAGGGCGAGACAGCAATCAGCCCCAGCATTTT. Translating gives CASSLTGRDSNQPQHF.

About this clone itself: Its ends do not fully match the called genes, so a read error is possible. This rearrangement joins TRBV7-2 to TRBJ2-6; D possibly uses TRBD1 or TRBD2 (6 bases each). This CDR3 has 14 amino acids. Germline loops: CDR1 SGHTA, CDR2 FQGNSA. CDR3 nucleotides: TGTGCCAGCAGTTTTTCCCCGGGGGCCAGCGTCCTGACTTTC. It is translated as CASSFSPGASVLTF.

The CDR3 reads CSVGKNRRGETQYF. The CDR3 coding sequence is TGCAGCGTTGGAAAAAACAGAAGGGGAGAGACCCAGTACTTC. The chain uses TRBV29-1 and TRBJ2-5, with D tentatively TRBD1 (5 bases). The CDR3 totals 14 residues. Deletions cut 4 bases from V and 4 bases from J, with 16 bases between. Germline assignment: CDR1 SQVTM and CDR2 ANQGSEA.

The rearrangement links TRBV9 to TRBJ1-1; unclear D gene. V dropped 3 bases and J dropped 0 bases, with 6 bases sitting between them. Germline-derived CDR1 and CDR2 are SGDLS and YYNGEE. The CDR3 length is 13 residues. CDR3 nucleotides: TGTGCCAGCAGCGCCACAGTGAACACTGAAGCTTTCTTT. Translation gives CASSATVNTEAFF.

A single count supports this clone. The J gene is TRBJ1-2, the V gene TRBV7-9; maybe TRBD1 (5 bases). The CDR3 sequence is 14 residues long. V lost 5 bases to trimming and J lost 8 bases, with 18 bases between them. CDR1 and CDR2 from the germline V gene are SEHNR and FQNEAQ (reference sequence). CDR3 sequence (DNA): TGTGCCAGCAGCGCGGGGACGGACCTTCGGGGCTACACCTTC. Residues: CASSAGTDLRGYTF. The full variable domain, completed using reference TRBV7-9 and TRBJ1-2, is DTGVSQNPRHKITKRGQNVTFRCDPISEHNRLYWYRQTLGQGPEFLTYFQNEAQLEKSRLLSDRFSAERPKGSFSTLEIQRTEQGDSAMYLCASSAGTDLRGYTFGSGTRLTVV.

CDR3 residues: CASTGVGLAGNEQFF. CDR3 nucleotide sequence: TGTGCCAGCACCGGGGTGGGACTAGCGGGGAATGAGCAGTTCTTC. The chain uses TRBV7-9 and TRBJ2-1; TRBD2 matches at 13 bases. V gave up 7 bases and J gave up 7 bases; unmatched junction bases: 7. Germline V gives CDR1 SEHNR, CDR2 FQNEAQ (reference sequence). The length of the CDR3 is 15 residues.

The chain carries TRBV7-8 and TRBJ2-2, with D possibly being TRBD2 (5 bases). Trimming removed 3 bases from V and 3 bases from J, with 8 bases in between. Germline assignment: CDR1 SGHVS and CDR2 FQNEAQ. The CDR3 consists of 14 residues. The DNA of the CDR3 is TGTGCCAGCAGCTTTAAGGACTACACCGGGGAGCTGTTTTTT. Translating it yields CASSFKDYTGELFF.

The chain uses TRBV10-3 and TRBJ2-7, with D possibly called TRBD1 or TRBD2 (5 bases each). V was clipped by 4 bases and J by 3 bases, with 13 bases between them. From germline, CDR1 is ENHRY and CDR2 SYGVKD. This CDR3 comprises 14 residues. CDR3 bases: TGTGCCATCAGTGGGAGAGGGGCGGGCTACGAGCAGTACTTC. Translation: CAISGRGAGYEQYF.

The chain couples TRBV11-2 to TRBJ2-1; 9 bases agree with TRBD2. CDR3 length: 15 amino acids. CDR1 is SGHAT and CDR2 is FQNNGV in the germline V gene. V lost 7 bases, J lost 7 bases, and 11 bases stayed unmatched. The CDR3: CASTRDPGLANEQFF. The CDR3, as DNA: TGTGCCAGCACCCGCGACCCGGGACTAGCAAATGAGCAGTTCTTC.

The rearrangement uses TRBV5-1 and TRBJ2-7; 8 bases are shared with TRBD2. J lost 2 bases, V lost 4 bases, and 8 bases had no gene match. The germline V gene encodes CDR1 SGHRS and CDR2 YFSETQ. CDR3 length equals 15 residues. The CDR3 region is CASSPPLAGTYEQYF. The CDR3, as DNA: TGCGCCAGCAGCCCCCCCTTAGCGGGAACCTACGAGCAGTACTTC.

The V and J genes are TRBV2 and TRBJ2-1; D perhaps matches TRBD1 (6 bases). The CDR3 is made up of 16 amino acids. Looked up from germline, CDR1 is SNHLY and CDR2 is FYNNEI. With 2 bases removed from V and 1 base from J, the gap between germline ends came to 12 bases. CDR3 nucleotide sequence: TGTGCCAGCAGTGAAACCTCGACAGGTTCCTACAATGAGCAGTTCTTC. This codes for CASSETSTGSYNEQFF.

The J gene is TRBJ2-7, the V gene TRBV25-1; D is unresolved. V lost 1 base and J 0 bases, leaving 4 bases between the germline ends. Per germline, CDR1 MGHDK and CDR2 SYGVNS. This CDR3 spans 13 amino acids. For the CDR3, the DNA is TGTGCCAGCAGTGAATTAGCCTCCTACGAGCAGTACTTC. Residues: CASSELASYEQYF.

The rearrangement uses TRBV7-9 and TRBJ2-2; 7 nucleotides match TRBD2. Trimming took 4 bases from V and 8 from J; bases not matched to a gene: 13. The CDR3 covers 16 residues. Germline CDR1 and CDR2: SEHNR and FQNEAQ (reference sequence). The DNA of the CDR3 is TGTGCCAGCAGCTCCCGGGACTACCTCTTTAGAGGGGAGCTGTTTTTT. Translation: CASSSRDYLFRGELFF.

The chain is built from TRBV9 and TRBJ1-3; D gene uncertain. The CDR3 runs 16 residues. Trimming stripped 4 bases from V and 2 bases from J, with 16 bases between. Germline lookup yields CDR1 SGDLS and CDR2 YYNGEE. As DNA, the CDR3 is TGTGCCAGCAGCAGAGACCCCGGAAAGACTGGAAACACCATATATTTT. Its translation is CASSRDPGKTGNTIYF.